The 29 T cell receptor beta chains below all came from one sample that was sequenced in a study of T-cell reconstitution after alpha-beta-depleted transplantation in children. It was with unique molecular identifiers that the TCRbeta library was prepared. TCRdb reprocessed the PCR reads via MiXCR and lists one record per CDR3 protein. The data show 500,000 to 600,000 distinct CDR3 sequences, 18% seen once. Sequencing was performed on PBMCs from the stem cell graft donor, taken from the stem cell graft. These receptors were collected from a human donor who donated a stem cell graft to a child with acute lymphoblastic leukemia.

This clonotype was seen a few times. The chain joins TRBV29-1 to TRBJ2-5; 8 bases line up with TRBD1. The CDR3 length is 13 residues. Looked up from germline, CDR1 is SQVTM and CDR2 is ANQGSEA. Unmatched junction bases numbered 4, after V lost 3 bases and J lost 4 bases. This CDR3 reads CSVEDGTGETQYF. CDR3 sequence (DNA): TGCAGCGTTGAGGATGGGACAGGAGAGACCCAGTACTTC. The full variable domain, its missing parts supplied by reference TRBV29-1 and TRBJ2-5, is SAVISQKPSRDICQRGTSLTIQCQVDSQVTMMFWYRQQPGQSLTLIATANQGSEATYESGFVIDKFPISRPNLTFSTLTVSNMSPEDSSIYLCSVEDGTGETQYFGPGTRLLVL.

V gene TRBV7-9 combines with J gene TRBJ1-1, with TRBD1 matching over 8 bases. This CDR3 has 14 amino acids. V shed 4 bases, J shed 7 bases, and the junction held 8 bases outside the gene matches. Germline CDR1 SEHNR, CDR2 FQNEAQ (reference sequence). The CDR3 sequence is CASSSTADRDEAFF. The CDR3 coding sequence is TGTGCCAGCAGCTCGACCGCGGACAGGGATGAAGCTTTCTTT.

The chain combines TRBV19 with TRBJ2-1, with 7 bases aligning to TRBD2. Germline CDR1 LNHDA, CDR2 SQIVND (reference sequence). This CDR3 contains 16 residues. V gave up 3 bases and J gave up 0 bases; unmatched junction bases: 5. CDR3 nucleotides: TGTGCCAGTAGTATTTGGGGGGGGACCTCCTACAATGAGCAGTTCTTC. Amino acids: CASSIWGGTSYNEQFF. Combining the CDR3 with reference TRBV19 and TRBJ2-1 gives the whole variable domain DGGITQSPKYLFRKEGQNVTLSCEQNLNHDAMYWYRQDPGQGLRLIYYSQIVNDFQKGDIAEGYSVSREKKESFPLTVTSAQKNPTAFYLCASSIWGGTSYNEQFFGPGTRLTVL.

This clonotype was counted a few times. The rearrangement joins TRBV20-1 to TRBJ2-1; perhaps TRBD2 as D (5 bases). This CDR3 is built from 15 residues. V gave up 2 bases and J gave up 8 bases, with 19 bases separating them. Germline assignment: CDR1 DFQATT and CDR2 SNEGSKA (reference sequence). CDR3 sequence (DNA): TGCAGTGCTAGAACTAAGCGGACTCATGGCGATGAGCAGTTCTTC. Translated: CSARTKRTHGDEQFF.

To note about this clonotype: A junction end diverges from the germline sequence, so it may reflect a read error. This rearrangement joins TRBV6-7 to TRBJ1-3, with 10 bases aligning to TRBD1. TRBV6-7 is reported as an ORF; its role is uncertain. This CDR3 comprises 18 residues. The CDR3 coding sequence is TGTACCAGCAGTTTTGGCGGACAGGGGGTAGTACGCGGAAACACCATATATTTT. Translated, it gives CTSSFGGQGVVRGNTIYF.

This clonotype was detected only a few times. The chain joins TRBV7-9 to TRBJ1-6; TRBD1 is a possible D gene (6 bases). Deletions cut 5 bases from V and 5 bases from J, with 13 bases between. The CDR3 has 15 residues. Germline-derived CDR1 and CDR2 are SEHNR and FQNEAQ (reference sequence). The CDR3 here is CASSKGDTNNSPLHF. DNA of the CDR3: TGTGCCAGCAGCAAAGGGGACACGAATAATTCACCCCTCCACTTT.

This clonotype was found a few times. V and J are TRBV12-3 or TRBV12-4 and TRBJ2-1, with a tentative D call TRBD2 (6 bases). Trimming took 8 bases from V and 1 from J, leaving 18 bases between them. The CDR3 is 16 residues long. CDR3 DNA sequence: TGTGCCAGCCTTCCTATCGGGACTGGGTCCTACAATGAGCAGTTCTTC. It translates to CASLPIGTGSYNEQFF.

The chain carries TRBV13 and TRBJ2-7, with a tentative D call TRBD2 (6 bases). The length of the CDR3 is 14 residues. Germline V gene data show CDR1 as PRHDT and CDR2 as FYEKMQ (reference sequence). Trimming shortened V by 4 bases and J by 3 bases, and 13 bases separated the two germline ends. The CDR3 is CASSSVGSGYEQYF. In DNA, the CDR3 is TGTGCCAGCAGCTCAGTAGGTAGCGGCTACGAGCAGTACTTC.

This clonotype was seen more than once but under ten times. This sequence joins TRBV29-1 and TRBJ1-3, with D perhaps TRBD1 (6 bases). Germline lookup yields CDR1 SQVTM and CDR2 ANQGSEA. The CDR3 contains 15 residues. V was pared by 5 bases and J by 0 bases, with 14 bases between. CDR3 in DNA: TGCAGCGTTCTCATAGTGGACAGCTCTGGAAACACCATATATTTT. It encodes CSVLIVDSSGNTIYF.

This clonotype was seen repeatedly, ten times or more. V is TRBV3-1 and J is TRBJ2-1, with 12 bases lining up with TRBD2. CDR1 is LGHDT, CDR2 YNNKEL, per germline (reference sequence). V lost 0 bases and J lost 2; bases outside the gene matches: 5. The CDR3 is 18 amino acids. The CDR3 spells CASSQERLAGGTYNEQFF. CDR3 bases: TGTGCCAGCAGCCAAGAACGTCTAGCGGGAGGGACCTACAATGAGCAGTTCTTC.

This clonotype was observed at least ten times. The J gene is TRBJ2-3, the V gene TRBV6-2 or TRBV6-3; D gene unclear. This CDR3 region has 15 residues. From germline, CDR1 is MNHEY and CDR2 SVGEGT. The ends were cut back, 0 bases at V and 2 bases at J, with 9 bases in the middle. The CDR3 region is CASSYSPDLTDTQYF. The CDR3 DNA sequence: TGTGCCAGCAGTTACTCGCCGGACCTCACAGATACGCAGTATTTT.

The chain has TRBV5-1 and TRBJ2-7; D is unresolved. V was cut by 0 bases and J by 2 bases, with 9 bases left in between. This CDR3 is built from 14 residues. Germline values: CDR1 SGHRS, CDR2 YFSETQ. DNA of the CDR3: TGCGCCAGCAGCTTGGGAACCGATACCTACGAGCAGTACTTC. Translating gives CASSLGTDTYEQYF.

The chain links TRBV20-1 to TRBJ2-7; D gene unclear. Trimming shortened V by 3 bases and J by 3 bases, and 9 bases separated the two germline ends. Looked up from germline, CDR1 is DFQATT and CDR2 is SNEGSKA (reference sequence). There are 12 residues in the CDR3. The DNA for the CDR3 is TGCAGTGCTAGTGAAGAGGTCTACGAGCAGTACTTC. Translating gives CSASEEVYEQYF.

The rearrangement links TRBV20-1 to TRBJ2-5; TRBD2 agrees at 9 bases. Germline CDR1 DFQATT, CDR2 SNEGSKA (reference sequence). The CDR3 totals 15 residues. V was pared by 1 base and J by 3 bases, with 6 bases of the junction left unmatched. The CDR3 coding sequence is TGCAGTGCTAGAGGTGTGGCTAGCGGGGAAGAGACCCAGTACTTC. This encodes CSARGVASGEETQYF.

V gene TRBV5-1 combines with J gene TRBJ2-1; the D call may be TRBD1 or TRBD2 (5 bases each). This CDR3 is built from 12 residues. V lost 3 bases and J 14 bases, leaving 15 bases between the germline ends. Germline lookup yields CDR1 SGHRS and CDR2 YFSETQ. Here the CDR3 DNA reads TGCGCCAGCAGCTCCCGGGGCTCAAGTAAGTTCTTC. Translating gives CASSSRGSSKFF.

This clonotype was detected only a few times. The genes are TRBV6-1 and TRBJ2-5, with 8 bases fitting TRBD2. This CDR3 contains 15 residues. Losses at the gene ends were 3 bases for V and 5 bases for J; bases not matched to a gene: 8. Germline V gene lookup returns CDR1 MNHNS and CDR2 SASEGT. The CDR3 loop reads CASSDREGLRETQYF. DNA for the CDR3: TGTGCCAGCAGTGATCGGGAGGGCCTCAGGGAGACCCAGTACTTC.

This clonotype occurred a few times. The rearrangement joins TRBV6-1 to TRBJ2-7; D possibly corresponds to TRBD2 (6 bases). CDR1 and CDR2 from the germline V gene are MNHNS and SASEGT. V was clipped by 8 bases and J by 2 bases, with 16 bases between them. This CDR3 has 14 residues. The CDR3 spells CASGGDFKAYEQYF. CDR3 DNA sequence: TGTGCCAGCGGCGGGGACTTCAAGGCCTACGAGCAGTACTTC.

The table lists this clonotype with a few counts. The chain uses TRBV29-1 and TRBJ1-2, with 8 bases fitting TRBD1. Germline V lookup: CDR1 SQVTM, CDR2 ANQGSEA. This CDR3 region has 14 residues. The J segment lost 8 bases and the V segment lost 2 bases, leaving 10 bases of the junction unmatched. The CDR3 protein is CSVERGQGQRGYTF. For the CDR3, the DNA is TGCAGCGTTGAACGAGGACAGGGACAACGCGGCTACACCTTC.

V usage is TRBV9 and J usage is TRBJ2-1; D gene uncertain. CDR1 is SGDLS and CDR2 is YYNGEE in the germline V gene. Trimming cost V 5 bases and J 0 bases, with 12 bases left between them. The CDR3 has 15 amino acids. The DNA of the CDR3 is TGTGCCAGCAGTCCCACGTCCCTCTCCTACAATGAGCAGTTCTTC. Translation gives CASSPTSLSYNEQFF.

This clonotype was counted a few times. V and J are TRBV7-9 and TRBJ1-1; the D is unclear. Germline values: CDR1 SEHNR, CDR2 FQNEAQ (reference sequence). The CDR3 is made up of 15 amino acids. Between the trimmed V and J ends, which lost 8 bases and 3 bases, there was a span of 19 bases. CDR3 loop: CASLRTRGTDTEAFF. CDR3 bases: TGTGCCAGCCTTCGGACCCGAGGAACGGACACTGAAGCTTTCTTT.

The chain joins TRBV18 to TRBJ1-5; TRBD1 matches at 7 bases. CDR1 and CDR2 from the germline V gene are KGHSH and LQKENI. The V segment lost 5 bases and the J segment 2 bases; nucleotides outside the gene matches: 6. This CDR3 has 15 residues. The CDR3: CASSKEGARNQPQHF. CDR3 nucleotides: TGTGCCAGCTCAAAGGAGGGGGCGCGCAATCAGCCCCAGCATTTT.

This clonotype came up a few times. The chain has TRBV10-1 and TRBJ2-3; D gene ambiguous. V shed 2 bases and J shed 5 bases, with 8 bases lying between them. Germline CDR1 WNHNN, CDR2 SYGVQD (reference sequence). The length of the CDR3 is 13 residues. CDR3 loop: CASSEVLGDTQYF. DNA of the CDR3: TGCGCCAGCAGTGAGGTTTTAGGAGATACGCAGTATTTT.

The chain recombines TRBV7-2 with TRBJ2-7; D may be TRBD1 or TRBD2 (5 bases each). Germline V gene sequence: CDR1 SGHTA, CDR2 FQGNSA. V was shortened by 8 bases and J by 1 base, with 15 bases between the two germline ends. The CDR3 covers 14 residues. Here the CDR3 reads CASAPRDVSYEQYF. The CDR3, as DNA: TGTGCCAGCGCCCCCCGGGACGTATCCTACGAGCAGTACTTC. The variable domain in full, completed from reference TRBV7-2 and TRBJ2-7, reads GAGVSQSPSNKVTEKGKDVELRCDPISGHTALYWYRQSLGQGLEFLIYFQGNSAPDKSGLPSDRFSAERTGGSVSTLTIQRTQQEDSAVYLCASAPRDVSYEQYFGPGTRLTVT.

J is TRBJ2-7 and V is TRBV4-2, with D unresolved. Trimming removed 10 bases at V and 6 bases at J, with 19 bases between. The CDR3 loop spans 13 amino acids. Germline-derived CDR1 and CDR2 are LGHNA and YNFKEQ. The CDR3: CAMGPGPHCEQYF. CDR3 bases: TGTGCCATGGGCCCCGGGCCACACTGCGAGCAGTACTTC.

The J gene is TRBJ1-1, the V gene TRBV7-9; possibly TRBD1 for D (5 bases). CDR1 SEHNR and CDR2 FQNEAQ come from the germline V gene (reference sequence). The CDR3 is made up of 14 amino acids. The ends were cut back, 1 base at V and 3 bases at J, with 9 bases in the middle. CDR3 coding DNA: TGTGCCAGCAGCTTAGGTACGGGGCACACTGAAGCTTTCTTT. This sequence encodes CASSLGTGHTEAFF.

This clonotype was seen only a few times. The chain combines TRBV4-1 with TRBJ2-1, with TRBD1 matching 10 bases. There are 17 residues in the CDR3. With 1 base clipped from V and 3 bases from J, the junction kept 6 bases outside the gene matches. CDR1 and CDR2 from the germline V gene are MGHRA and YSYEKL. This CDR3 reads CASSQVATGGVYNEQFF. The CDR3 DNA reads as TGCGCCAGCAGCCAAGTGGCGACAGGGGGCGTCTACAATGAGCAGTTCTTC.

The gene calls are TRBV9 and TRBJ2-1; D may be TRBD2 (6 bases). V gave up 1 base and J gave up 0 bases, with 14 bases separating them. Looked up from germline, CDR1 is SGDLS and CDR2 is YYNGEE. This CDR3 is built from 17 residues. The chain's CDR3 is CASSVPEREVSYNEQFF. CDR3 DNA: TGTGCCAGCAGCGTACCAGAAAGGGAGGTCTCCTACAATGAGCAGTTCTTC.

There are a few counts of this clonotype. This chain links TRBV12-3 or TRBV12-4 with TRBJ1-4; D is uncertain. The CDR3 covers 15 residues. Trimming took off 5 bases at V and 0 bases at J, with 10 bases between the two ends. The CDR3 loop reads CASSPGPTTNEKLFF. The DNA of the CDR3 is TGTGCCAGCAGTCCCGGCCCCACAACTAATGAAAAACTGTTTTTT.

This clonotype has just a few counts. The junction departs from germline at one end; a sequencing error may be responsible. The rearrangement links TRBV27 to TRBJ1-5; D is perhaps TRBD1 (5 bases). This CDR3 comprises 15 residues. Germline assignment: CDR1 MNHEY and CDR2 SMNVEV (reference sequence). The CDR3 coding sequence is TGTGCCAGCAGTATATCCCTGGGGGGCAATCAGCCCCAGCATTTT. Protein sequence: CASSISLGGNQPQHF.